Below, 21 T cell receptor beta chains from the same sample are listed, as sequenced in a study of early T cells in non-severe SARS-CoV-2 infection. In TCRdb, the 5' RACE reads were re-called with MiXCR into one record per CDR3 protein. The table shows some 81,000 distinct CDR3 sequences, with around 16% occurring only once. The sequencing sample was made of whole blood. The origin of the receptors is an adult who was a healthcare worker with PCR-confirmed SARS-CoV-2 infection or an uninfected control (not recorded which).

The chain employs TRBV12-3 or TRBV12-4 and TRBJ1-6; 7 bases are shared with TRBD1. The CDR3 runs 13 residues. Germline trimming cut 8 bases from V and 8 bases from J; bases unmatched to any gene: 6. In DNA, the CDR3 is TGTGCCAGCGCACCAACAGGGGATTCACCCCTCCACTTT. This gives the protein CASAPTGDSPLHF.

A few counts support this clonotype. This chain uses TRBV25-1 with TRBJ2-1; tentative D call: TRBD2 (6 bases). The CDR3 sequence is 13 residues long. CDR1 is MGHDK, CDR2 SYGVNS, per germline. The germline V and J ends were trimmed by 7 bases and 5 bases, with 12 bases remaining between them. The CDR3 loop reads CASTRSGDNEQFF. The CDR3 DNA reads TGTGCCAGCACTCGGTCGGGGGACAATGAGCAGTTCTTC.

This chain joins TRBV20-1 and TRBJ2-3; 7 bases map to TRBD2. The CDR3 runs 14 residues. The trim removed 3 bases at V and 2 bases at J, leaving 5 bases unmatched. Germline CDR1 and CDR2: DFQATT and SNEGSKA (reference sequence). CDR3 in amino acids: CSARAGTTTDTQYF. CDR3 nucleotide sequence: TGCAGTGCTAGGGCCGGGACTACCACAGATACGCAGTATTTT.

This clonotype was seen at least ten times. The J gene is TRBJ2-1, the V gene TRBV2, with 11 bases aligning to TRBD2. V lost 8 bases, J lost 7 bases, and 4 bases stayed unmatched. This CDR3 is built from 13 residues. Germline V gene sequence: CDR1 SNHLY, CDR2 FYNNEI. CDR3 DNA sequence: TGTGCCAGCTCCAGACTAGCGGGAAATGAGCAGTTCTTC. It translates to CASSRLAGNEQFF.

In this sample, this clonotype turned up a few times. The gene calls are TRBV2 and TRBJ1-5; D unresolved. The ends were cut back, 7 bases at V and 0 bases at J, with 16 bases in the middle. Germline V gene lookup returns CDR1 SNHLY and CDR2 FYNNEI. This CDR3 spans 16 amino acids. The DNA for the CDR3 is TGTGCCAGCACCCTGGCGGAGGATTATAGCAATCAGCCCCAGCATTTT. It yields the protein CASTLAEDYSNQPQHF.

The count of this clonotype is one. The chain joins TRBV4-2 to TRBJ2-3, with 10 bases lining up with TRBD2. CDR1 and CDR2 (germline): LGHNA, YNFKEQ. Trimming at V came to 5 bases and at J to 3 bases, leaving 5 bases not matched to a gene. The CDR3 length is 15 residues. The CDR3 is CASSFKREGTDTQYF. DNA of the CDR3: TGTGCCAGCAGCTTCAAGCGGGAGGGGACAGATACGCAGTATTTT.

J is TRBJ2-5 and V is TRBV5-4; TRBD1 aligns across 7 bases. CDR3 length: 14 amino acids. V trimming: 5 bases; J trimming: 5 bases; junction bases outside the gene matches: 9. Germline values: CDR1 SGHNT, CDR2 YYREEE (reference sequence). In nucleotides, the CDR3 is TGTGCCAGCAGTCTTGACAGGGTCACGGAGACCCAGTACTTC. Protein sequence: CASSLDRVTETQYF.

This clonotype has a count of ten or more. As DNA, the CDR3 is TGCAGTGCTAGCGAGGGCCAAGAGACCCAGTACTTC. It codes for CSASEGQETQYF. The J gene is TRBJ2-5, the V gene TRBV20-1; D is perhaps TRBD2 (5 bases). The V gene lost 3 bases and the J gene lost 1 base, with 6 bases spanning the gap. Germline V CDR1 and CDR2: DFQATT, SNEGSKA (reference sequence). The CDR3 is 12 amino acids.

CDR3 coding DNA: TGTGCCAGCAGTCCACCCACCTTAGCGGGGGGAAGGGGAAACATTCAGTACTTC. Amino acids: CASSPPTLAGGRGNIQYF. The chain couples TRBV28 to TRBJ2-4; TRBD2 agrees at 10 bases. V dropped 5 bases and J dropped 6; count of bases not matched to a gene: 16. Germline values: CDR1 MDHEN, CDR2 SYDVKM. The CDR3 length is 18 residues.

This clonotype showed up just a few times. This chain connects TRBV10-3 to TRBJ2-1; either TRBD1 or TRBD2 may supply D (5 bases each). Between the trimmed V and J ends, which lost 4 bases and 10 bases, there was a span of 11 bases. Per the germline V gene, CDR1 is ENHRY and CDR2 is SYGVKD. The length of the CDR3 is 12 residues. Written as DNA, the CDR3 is TGTGCCATCAGTGCGTCAGGGACGGAGCAGTTCTTC. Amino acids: CAISASGTEQFF.

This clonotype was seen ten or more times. CDR3 in amino acids: CASILGGAGYGYTF. The CDR3 DNA sequence: TGTGCCAGCATCCTGGGGGGGGCAGGTTATGGCTACACCTTC. The J gene is TRBJ1-2, the V gene TRBV12-3 or TRBV12-4; D might be TRBD1 (6 bases). The CDR3 is made up of 14 amino acids. The germline V and J ends were trimmed by 7 bases and 5 bases, with 17 bases remaining between them.

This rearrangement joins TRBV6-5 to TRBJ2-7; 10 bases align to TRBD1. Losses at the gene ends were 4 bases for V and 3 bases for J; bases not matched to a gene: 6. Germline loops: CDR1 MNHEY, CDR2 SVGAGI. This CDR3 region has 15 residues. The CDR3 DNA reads TGTGCCAGCAGTTCCGACAGGGGGCCGAACTACGAGCAGTACTTC. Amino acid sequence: CASSSDRGPNYEQYF.

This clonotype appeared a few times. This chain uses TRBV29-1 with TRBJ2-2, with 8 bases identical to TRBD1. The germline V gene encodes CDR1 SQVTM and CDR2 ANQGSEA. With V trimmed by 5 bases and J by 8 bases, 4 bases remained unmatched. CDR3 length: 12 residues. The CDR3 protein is CSVWTGRGELFF. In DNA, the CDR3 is TGCAGCGTTTGGACAGGGAGAGGGGAGCTGTTTTTT.

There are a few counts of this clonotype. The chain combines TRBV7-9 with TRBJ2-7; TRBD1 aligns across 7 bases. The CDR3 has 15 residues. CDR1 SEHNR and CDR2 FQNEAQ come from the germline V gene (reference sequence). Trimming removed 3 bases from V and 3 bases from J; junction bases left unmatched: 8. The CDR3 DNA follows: TGTGCCAGCAGCTTGCTGTGGGACAGCCACTACGAGCAGTACTTC. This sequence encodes CASSLLWDSHYEQYF.

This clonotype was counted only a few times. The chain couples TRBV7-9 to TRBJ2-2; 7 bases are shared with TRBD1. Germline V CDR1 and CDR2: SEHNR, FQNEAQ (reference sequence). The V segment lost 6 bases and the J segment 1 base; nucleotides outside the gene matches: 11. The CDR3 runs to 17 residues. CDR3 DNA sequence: TGTGCCAGCAGATTTACTCCGGGACAGCTGAACACCGGGGAGCTGTTTTTT. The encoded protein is CASRFTPGQLNTGELFF.

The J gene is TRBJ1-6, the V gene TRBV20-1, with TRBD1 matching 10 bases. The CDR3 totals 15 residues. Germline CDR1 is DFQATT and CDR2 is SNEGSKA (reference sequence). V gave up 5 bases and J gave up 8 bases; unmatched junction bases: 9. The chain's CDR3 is CSAPGQGRLDSPLHF. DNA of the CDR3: TGCAGTGCTCCGGGACAGGGGAGGCTAGATTCACCCCTCCACTTT.

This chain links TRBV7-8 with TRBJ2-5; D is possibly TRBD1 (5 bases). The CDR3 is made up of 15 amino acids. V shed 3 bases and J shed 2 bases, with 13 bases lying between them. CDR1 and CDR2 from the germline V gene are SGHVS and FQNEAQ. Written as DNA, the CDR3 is TGTGCCAGCAGCTTCCAGGGAATGGGGCAAGAGACCCAGTACTTC. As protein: CASSFQGMGQETQYF.

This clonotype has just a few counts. The CDR3 loop is CASQRQGTDYGYTF. Here the CDR3 DNA reads TGTGCCAGCCAACGACAGGGGACGGACTATGGCTACACCTTC. V and J are TRBV19 and TRBJ1-2; the match to TRBD1 covers 8 bases. Losses at the gene ends were 9 bases for V and 3 bases for J; bases not matched to a gene: 9. The CDR3 has 14 residues. Germline V gene lookup returns CDR1 LNHDA and CDR2 SQIVND (reference sequence).

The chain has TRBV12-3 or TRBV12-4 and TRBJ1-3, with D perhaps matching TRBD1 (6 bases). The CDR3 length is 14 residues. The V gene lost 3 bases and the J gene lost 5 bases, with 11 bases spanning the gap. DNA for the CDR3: TGTGCCAGCAGTTTCGGGGGGGCCAGAAACACCATATATTTT. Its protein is CASSFGGARNTIYF.

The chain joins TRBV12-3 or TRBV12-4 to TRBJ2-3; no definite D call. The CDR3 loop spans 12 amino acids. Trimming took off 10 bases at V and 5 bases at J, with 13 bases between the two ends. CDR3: CANGLVGDTQYF. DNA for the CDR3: TGTGCCAACGGGCTAGTCGGAGATACGCAGTATTTT.

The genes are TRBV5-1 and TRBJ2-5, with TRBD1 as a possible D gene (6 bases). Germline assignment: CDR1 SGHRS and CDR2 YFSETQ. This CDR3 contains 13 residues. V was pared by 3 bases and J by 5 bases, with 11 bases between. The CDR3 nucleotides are TGCGCCAGCAGCTCGGACAGCCCGGAGACCCAGTACTTC. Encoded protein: CASSSDSPETQYF.